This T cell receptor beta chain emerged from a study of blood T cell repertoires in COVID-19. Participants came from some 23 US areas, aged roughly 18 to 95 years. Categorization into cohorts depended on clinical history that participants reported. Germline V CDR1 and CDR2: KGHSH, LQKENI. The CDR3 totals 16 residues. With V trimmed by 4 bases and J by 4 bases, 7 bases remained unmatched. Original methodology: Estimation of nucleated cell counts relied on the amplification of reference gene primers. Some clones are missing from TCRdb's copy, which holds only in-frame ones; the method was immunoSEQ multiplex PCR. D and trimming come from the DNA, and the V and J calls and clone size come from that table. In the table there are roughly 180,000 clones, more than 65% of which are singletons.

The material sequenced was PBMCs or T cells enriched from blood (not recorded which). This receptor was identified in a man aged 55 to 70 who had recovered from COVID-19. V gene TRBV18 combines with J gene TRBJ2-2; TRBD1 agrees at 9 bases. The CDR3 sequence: CASSRGQGSVTGELFF. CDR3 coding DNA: TGTGCCAGCTCACGCGGACAGGGGTCGGTCACCGGGGAGCTGTTTTTT. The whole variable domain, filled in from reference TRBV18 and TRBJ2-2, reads NAGVMQNPRHLVRRRGQEARLRCSPMKGHSHVYWYRQLPEEGLKFMVYLQKENIIDESGMPKERFSAEFPKEGPSILRIQQVVRGDSAAYFCASSRGQGSVTGELFFGEGSRLTVL.